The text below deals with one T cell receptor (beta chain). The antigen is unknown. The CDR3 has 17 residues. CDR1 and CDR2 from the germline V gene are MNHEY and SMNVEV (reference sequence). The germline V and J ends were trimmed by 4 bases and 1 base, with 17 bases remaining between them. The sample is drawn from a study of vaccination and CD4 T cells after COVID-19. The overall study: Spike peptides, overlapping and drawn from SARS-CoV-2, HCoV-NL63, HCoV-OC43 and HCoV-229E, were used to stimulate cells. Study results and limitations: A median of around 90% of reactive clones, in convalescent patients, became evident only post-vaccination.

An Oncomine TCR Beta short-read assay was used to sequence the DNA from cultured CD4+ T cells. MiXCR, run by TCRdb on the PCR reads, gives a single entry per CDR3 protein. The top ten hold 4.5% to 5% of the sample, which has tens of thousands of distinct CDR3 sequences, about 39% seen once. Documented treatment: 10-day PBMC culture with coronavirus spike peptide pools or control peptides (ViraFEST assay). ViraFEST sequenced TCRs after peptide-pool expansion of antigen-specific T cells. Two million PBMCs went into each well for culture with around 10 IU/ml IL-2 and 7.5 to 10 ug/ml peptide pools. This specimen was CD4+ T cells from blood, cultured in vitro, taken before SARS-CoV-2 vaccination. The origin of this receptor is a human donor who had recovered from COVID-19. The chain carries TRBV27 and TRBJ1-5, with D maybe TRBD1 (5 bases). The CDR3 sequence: CASSSEPFPGSNQPQHF. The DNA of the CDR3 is TGTGCCAGCAGTTCCGAGCCCTTTCCAGGGAGCAATCAGCCCCAGCATTTT.